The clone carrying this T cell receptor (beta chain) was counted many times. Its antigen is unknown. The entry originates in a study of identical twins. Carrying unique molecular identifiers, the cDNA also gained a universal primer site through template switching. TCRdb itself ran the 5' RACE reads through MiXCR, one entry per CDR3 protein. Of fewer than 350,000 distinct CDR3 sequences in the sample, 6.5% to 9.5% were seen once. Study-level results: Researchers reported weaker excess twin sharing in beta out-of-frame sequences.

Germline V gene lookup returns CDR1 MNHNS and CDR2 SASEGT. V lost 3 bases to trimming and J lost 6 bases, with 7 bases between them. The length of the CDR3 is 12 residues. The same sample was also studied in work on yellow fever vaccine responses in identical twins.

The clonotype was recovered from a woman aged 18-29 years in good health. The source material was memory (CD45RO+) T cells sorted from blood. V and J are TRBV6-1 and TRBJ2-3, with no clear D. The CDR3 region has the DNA TGTGCCAGCAGTGATTTCGAGGATACGCAGTATTTT. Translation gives CASSDFEDTQYF.